This TCR beta chain was captured in a study of a mutant IDH1 vaccine in newly diagnosed glioma. Looking at the study overall: The treated group averaged 40.4 years old and was around 62% male, approximately 38% female. Patients were pretreated with radiotherapy, temozolomide, or both, mostly both. V12 came at week 35, V13 at week 47.

Notes on this clone: What it binds is not known.

Time point here: week 47, end of study. Vaccination used 300 ug of mutant IDH1 20-mer peptide per dose, with topical imiquimod. Diagnosis in the donors showed new WHO grade 3 or 4 astrocytomas that were IDH1-mutant and ATRX-lost. Looked up from germline, CDR1 is SGHVS and CDR2 is FQNEAQ. Trimming removed 3 bases from V and 4 bases from J, with 3 bases in between. CDR3 size: 11 residues. Using immunoSEQ multiplex PCR, the repertoire was profiled, and TCRdb retains in-frame clones only, with some absent. Altogether almost 95,000 clones are present, roughly 90% being singletons, with the ten largest covering 0.6% to 0.95%.

This TCR was sampled from a woman aged 45-65 years with glioma. Sequenced material: PBMCs, taken from a glioma patient whose treatment included an IDH1 peptide vaccine. The J gene is TRBJ2-5, the V gene TRBV7-8; D remains unclear. This chain's CDR3 is CASSFVETQYF. Written as DNA, the CDR3 is TGTGCCAGCAGCTTCGTAGAGACCCAGTACTTC.